This T cell receptor (beta chain) was profiled in a study of CD8+ T cells in alopecia areata. About the study: The authors scored treated patients' severity by affected scalp percentage. General study points: How baseline CD8+ expansion relates to response remains uncertain (there was one nonresponder). Scalp clonality, along with expanded CD8+ clones among the top 100, was significantly decreased by tofacitinib.

Of note for this clone: As yet, its antigen is unknown.

Germline CDR1 is SGHVS and CDR2 is FQNEAQ. With 8 bases removed from V and 7 bases from J, the gap between germline ends came to 5 bases. The CDR3 has 10 residues. Once RNA had been extracted, it was reverse transcribed into cDNA to act as the sequencing template. Data came from immunoSEQ multiplex PCR; TCRdb stores just in-frame clones and leaves some out. The profile covers 200,000 to 250,000 clones, with approximately 38% appearing a single time and 0.45% to 0.55% taken by the ten largest. Treatment described: oral pan-JAK inhibitor, 5-10 mg twice daily. Peripheral blood, together with lesional scalp punch biopsies, was collected from alopecia areata patients.

The sample here was CD4+ T cells sorted from blood, taken between weeks 30 and 35, from a patient treated with tofacitinib. The source of this sequence is a human donor with alopecia areata. The chain carries TRBV7-8 and TRBJ1-4; D is undetermined. The CDR3 loop reads CASGSEKLFF. The CDR3, as DNA: TGTGCCAGCGGCAGTGAAAAACTGTTTTTT.